The 7 T cell receptor beta chains in this list originate from one sample, sequenced in a study of CD8+CD57+ T cells in acquired aplastic anemia. Genomic DNA provided the template from which TCR beta VDJ and CDR3 profiles were obtained. Each CDR3 protein gets one entry after TCRdb re-called the reads with MiXCR. The sample contains roughly 250,000 distinct CDR3 sequences, roughly 80% of which appear only once. Individuals selected for sequencing had exhibited CD8+CD57+ cell expansion on flow cytometry. Sample: sorted CD4+, CD8+, or CD8+CD57+ T cells (not recorded which) from PBMCs. The receptors come from a human donor with aplastic anemia.

A note on this clonotype: Because the CDR3 is missing its conserved closing phenylalanine or tryptophan, this is likely a read error. It is unclear where the CDR3 begins or ends on the DNA, so no DNA is shown, and the CDR3 is as TCRdb lists it. V is TRBV7-8 and J is TRBJ2-3; the table's TRBD2 call for D was not verified on the DNA. The germline V gene has CDR1 SGHVS and CDR2 FQNEAQ. The CDR3 spans 12 amino acids, including both terminal residues. CDR3: CASSVAAGPETH.

This clonotype was counted many times. The chain employs TRBV19 and TRBJ1-2, with TRBD1 as a possible D gene (5 bases). CDR1 is LNHDA, CDR2 SQIVND, per germline (reference sequence). V gave up 4 bases and J gave up 8 bases, with 17 bases separating them. The CDR3 sequence is 14 residues long. The CDR3 nucleotides are TGTGCCAGTAGTAAGCCCGGCATGGAGGGGGGCTACACCTTC. It translates to CASSKPGMEGGYTF.

This clonotype showed up just once. One end of the junction does not line up with germline, which may come from a read error. This chain links TRBV7-9 with TRBJ1-1; tentatively, D is TRBD1 (6 bases). Germline V lookup: CDR1 SEHNR, CDR2 FQNEAQ (reference sequence). This CDR3 region has 13 residues. CDR3 sequence reads: CASSSRTAAEAFF. CDR3 sequence (DNA): TGTGCCAGCAGCTCCCGGACAGCCGCTGAGGCTTTCTTT.

The chain couples TRBV11-3 to TRBJ1-5; a possible D gene is TRBD1 (5 bases). Trimming took 5 bases from V and 5 from J, leaving 13 bases between them. This CDR3 comprises 14 residues. Per the germline V gene, CDR1 is SGHNT and CDR2 is YENEEA. The CDR3 loop is CASSQGLADQPQHF. The CDR3, as DNA: TGTGCCAGCAGCCAGGGCCTTGCAGATCAGCCCCAGCATTTT.

With respect to this clonotype: One end of the junction is discordant with germline, which a read error may explain. This rearrangement joins TRBV7-2 to TRBJ1-1; D might be TRBD1 (6 bases). Germline CDR1 reads SGHTA; CDR2 reads FQGNSA. CDR3 size: 17 residues. Here the CDR3 DNA reads TGCGCCAGCAGCCAAGAAGGGTTTCGACAGGCGAACACTGAAGCTTTCTTT. Protein product: CASSQEGFRQANTEAFF.

The chain employs TRBV7-8 and TRBJ2-3, with D possibly matching TRBD2 (7 bases). The CDR3 consists of 13 residues. Trimming stripped 8 bases from V and 14 bases from J, with 23 bases between. Germline V gene lookup returns CDR1 SGHVS and CDR2 FQNEAQ. CDR3 nucleotides: TGTGCCAGCGGGGGCGGGGGCACTCCTACTACGTATTTT. Its protein is CASGGGGTPTTYF.

This clonotype was found a few times. Here the CDR3 omits its conserved ending phenylalanine or tryptophan, so a read error is the likely source. The V gene is TRBV10-3, the J gene TRBJ2-7; 7 bases fit TRBD1. Germline CDR1 is ENHRY and CDR2 is SYGVKD. The CDR3 extends over 16 amino acids. The CDR3 bases are TGTGCCATCAGTTACCTTGGGACAGCGAGCTCCTACGAACAGTACTAC. Residues: CAISYLGTASSYEQYY.